The present T cell receptor beta chain was sequenced within a study of response to subunit inactivated influenza vaccine. Study-wide results and limits: The authors put forward the suggestion that each seasonal influenza vaccination may bring in only a limited number of new T cells.

MiXCR was run by TCRdb on the RT-PCR reads, yielding one entry per CDR3 protein. The sample gives about 700,000 distinct CDR3 sequences, approximately 13% of which show up once; 6% to 7% is in the top ten. This clonotype has a count of ten or more. Its antigen is not known. Trimming stripped 4 bases from V and 1 base from J, with 10 bases between. The CDR3 spans 14 residues. This specimen was PBMCs from blood, taken less than 15 days before vaccination. The receptor comes from a man between 50 and 59 years old who received an inactivated influenza vaccine. V gene TRBV12-3 or TRBV12-4 combines with J gene TRBJ2-5, with a possible D match to TRBD1 (6 bases). The CDR3 loop reads CASSSTGFQETQYF. DNA of the CDR3: TGTGCCAGCAGTTCTACAGGGTTCCAAGAGACCCAGTACTTC.